The clone carrying this T cell receptor beta chain was seen only a few times. The record originates from a study of blood T cell repertoires in COVID-19. TCRdb's copy holds only in-frame clones and misses some; the assay was immunoSEQ multiplex PCR. The sample has 200,000 or so clones, 80% to 90% seen once; the top ten hold roughly 13%. The sample comprised peripheral blood. The receptor was isolated from a human donor in a cohort sampled during active COVID-19.

The CDR3 bases are TGTGCCAGCAGCTTAGTTACTAGCGGGGGGGAGACCCAGTACTTC. Its protein product is CASSLVTSGGETQYF. The chain links TRBV11-2 to TRBJ2-5; 12 positions agree with TRBD2. The CDR3 loop spans 15 amino acids. Germline trimming cut 1 base from V and 5 bases from J; bases unmatched to any gene: 2. Germline V lookup: CDR1 SGHAT, CDR2 FQNNGV.